The 18 T cell receptor beta chains presented below share a single source sample, sequenced in a study of cytomegalovirus exposure and HLA in healthy donors. The PCR had 60 Vbeta and 13 Jbeta primers. The assay was immunoSEQ multiplex PCR, and TCRdb's table has in-frame clones only and misses some. The profile covers roughly 120,000 clones, with about 80% appearing a single time and around 3% taken by the ten largest. Sequenced material: PBMCs. The receptors originated from a male donor in good health and CMV-seronegative.

The count of this clone is one. The chain employs TRBV21-1 and TRBJ1-6. TRBV21-1 is assigned pseudogene status. The CDR3 has 20 residues. The CDR3: CASSKWATWEISSYNSPLHF. As DNA, the CDR3 is TGTGCCAGCAGCAAATGGGCTACCTGGGAGATCAGCTCCTATAATTCACCCCTCCACTTT.

The J gene is TRBJ2-3, the V gene TRBV19; TRBD1 matches at 9 bases. Trimming cost V 4 bases and J 5 bases; bases outside gene matches: 7. Looked up from germline, CDR1 is LNHDA and CDR2 is SQIVND (reference sequence). The CDR3 extends over 15 amino acids. CDR3 amino acids: CASSTVRQGVDTQYF. The CDR3 coding sequence is TGTGCCAGTAGTACCGTGAGACAGGGGGTAGATACGCAGTATTTT. The full variable domain, completed using reference TRBV19 and TRBJ2-3, is DGGITQSPKYLFRKEGQNVTLSCEQNLNHDAMYWYRQDPGQGLRLIYYSQIVNDFQKGDIAEGYSVSREKKESFPLTVTSAQKNPTAFYLCASSTVRQGVDTQYFGPGTRLTVL.

This clone was seen just once. This chain connects TRBV10-3 to TRBJ2-3, with D possibly being TRBD1 (5 bases). The CDR3 consists of 17 residues. Trimming cost V 8 bases and J 0 bases, with 21 bases left between them. Germline V lookup: CDR1 ENHRY, CDR2 SYGVKD. CDR3 protein: CAIGRTWTTTSTDTQYF. The CDR3 DNA is TGTGCCATCGGCCGAACATGGACAACGACTAGCACAGATACGCAGTATTTT.

The chain employs TRBV28 and TRBJ1-1; D is unclear. V was cut by 3 bases and J by 1 base, with 12 bases left in between. CDR1 and CDR2 (germline): MDHEN, SYDVKM. The CDR3 has 15 amino acids. The CDR3 is CASSFSSSSNTEAFF. CDR3 coding DNA: TGTGCCAGCAGTTTTTCGTCGAGCTCGAACACTGAAGCTTTCTTT.

Here the CDR3 DNA reads TGTGCCAGCAGTGAAGACGTTGACAGGAAAGAAGCTTTCTTT. It translates to CASSEDVDRKEAFF. J is TRBJ1-1 and V is TRBV6-1; tentative D call: TRBD1 (6 bases). The CDR3 sequence is 14 residues long. In germline, CDR1 is MNHNS, CDR2 SASEGT. V dropped 1 base and J dropped 8 bases, with 14 bases sitting between them.

This clone was seen only a few times. J is TRBJ1-1 and V is TRBV28; 8 bases map to TRBD1. V dropped 8 bases and J dropped 2; count of bases not matched to a gene: 4. The CDR3 has 13 amino acids. Germline V CDR1 and CDR2: MDHEN, SYDVKM. The CDR3 loop is CASPGQGNTEAFF. In DNA, the CDR3 is TGTGCCAGCCCCGGACAGGGTAACACTGAAGCTTTCTTT.

V gene TRBV14 combines with J gene TRBJ1-5; unclear D gene. With 3 bases removed from V and 8 bases from J, the gap between germline ends came to 11 bases. This CDR3 contains 13 residues. CDR1 and CDR2 (germline): SGHDN, FVKESK. CDR3 sequence reads: CASSQNIGEPQHF. The CDR3 DNA is TGTGCCAGCAGCCAGAATATCGGGGAGCCCCAGCATTTT. Using reference TRBV14 and TRBJ1-5 for the parts outside the CDR3, the full variable domain is EAGVTQFPSHSVIEKGQTVTLRCDPISGHDNLYWYRRVMGKEIKFLLHFVKESKQDESGMPNNRFLAERTGGTYSTLKVQPAELEDSGVYFCASSQNIGEPQHFGDGTRLSIL.

This chain uses TRBV27 with TRBJ2-3; D is possibly TRBD2 (5 bases). CDR3 length: 16 residues. V dropped 1 base and J dropped 4 bases, with 15 bases sitting between them. Germline V gene data show CDR1 as MNHEY and CDR2 as SMNVEV (reference sequence). The CDR3 region is CASSLLGEERADTQYF. In DNA, the CDR3 is TGTGCCAGCAGTTTATTGGGAGAAGAGAGGGCAGATACGCAGTATTTT.

This clone was detected a few times. V gene TRBV19 combines with J gene TRBJ1-1; unclear D gene. Looked up from germline, CDR1 is LNHDA and CDR2 is SQIVND (reference sequence). Between the trimmed V and J ends, which lost 10 bases and 2 bases, there was a span of 14 bases. The CDR3 totals 13 residues. CDR3 protein: CAISRSFNTEAFF. The CDR3 DNA is TGTGCCATTTCCAGGTCGTTCAACACTGAAGCTTTCTTT.

The rearrangement joins TRBV5-6 to TRBJ2-3; TRBD1 matches at 11 bases. The CDR3 consists of 18 residues. The V gene's germline CDR1 is SGHDT and CDR2 YYEEEE. V dropped 4 bases and J dropped 0; count of bases not matched to a gene: 10. The CDR3 protein is CASSAGTGGPTSTDTQYF. CDR3 nucleotides: TGTGCCAGCAGCGCCGGGACAGGGGGTCCCACCAGCACAGATACGCAGTATTTT.

This clone was observed a single time. This chain connects TRBV4-2 to TRBJ1-4, with 8 bases lining up with TRBD1. The junction had 13 bases not matched to a gene; V was cut back by 0 bases and J by 7 bases. Germline V CDR1 and CDR2: LGHNA, YNFKEQ. The CDR3 contains 18 residues. CDR3 DNA: TGTGCCAGCAGCCAAGATCCTCAGGGGGCAGAGAGTGGTGAAAAACTGTTTTTT. It encodes CASSQDPQGAESGEKLFF.

CDR3 protein: CASSEGQLSGANVLTF. CDR3 nucleotide sequence: TGCGCCAGCAGCGAGGGACAGCTCTCTGGGGCCAACGTCCTGACTTTC. The rearrangement joins TRBV5-1 to TRBJ2-6; TRBD1 aligns across 7 bases. This CDR3 has 16 amino acids. The V segment lost 4 bases and the J segment 0 bases; nucleotides outside the gene matches: 4. Germline CDR1 reads SGHRS; CDR2 reads YFSETQ. The whole variable domain, filled in from reference TRBV5-1 and TRBJ2-6, reads KAGVTQTPRYLIKTRGQQVTLSCSPISGHRSVSWYQQTPGQGLQFLFEYFSETQRNKGNFPGRFSGRQFSNSRSEMNVSTLELGDSALYLCASSEGQLSGANVLTFGAGSRLTVL.

CDR3 loop: CASSQETRGSSYNEQFF. In nucleotides, the CDR3 is TGCGCCAGCAGCCAAGAAACACGGGGGAGCTCCTACAATGAGCAGTTCTTC. V gene TRBV4-1 combines with J gene TRBJ2-1; TRBD2 is a possible D gene (6 bases). CDR3 length equals 17 residues. The germline V gene has CDR1 MGHRA and CDR2 YSYEKL. The V gene lost 0 bases and the J gene lost 0 bases, with 12 bases spanning the gap.

In DNA, the CDR3 is TGTGCCAGCAGTTTAGGCGGGGGCGCCAAAAACATTCAGTACTTC. This sequence encodes CASSLGGGAKNIQYF. This sequence joins TRBV27 and TRBJ2-4, with D possibly TRBD2 on 7 matching bases. The V end lost 2 bases, the J end lost 1 base, and 9 bases lay between the germline ends. This CDR3 has 15 amino acids. CDR1 MNHEY and CDR2 SMNVEV come from the germline V gene (reference sequence).

The CDR3 bases are TGTGCCAGCAGTTTTAGCATCTACAATGAGCAGTTCTTC. Amino acid sequence: CASSFSIYNEQFF. The rearrangement joins TRBV27 to TRBJ2-1; D uncertain. The germline V gene encodes CDR1 MNHEY and CDR2 SMNVEV (reference sequence). The CDR3 covers 13 residues. V was cut by 3 bases and J by 3 bases, with 6 bases left in between.

To note about this clone: A read error may account for a junction end that differs from germline. The chain uses TRBV7-9 and TRBJ1-1; D is ambiguous. This CDR3 has 17 residues. Germline CDR1 reads SEHNR; CDR2 reads FQNEAQ (reference sequence). The CDR3 DNA reads as TGTTCCAGCAGCTCGTCCTTCGACGGGGATCTCCGCTATGAAGCTTTCTTT. It encodes CSSSSSFDGDLRYEAFF.

Only one count was recorded for this clone. The germline gene is not matched at one end of the junction; a read error may be the cause. The J gene is TRBJ1-6, the V gene TRBV7-9; D uncertain. The CDR3 is 12 residues long. Germline V gene lookup returns CDR1 SEHNR and CDR2 FQNEAQ (reference sequence). CDR3 protein: CSSSFWGGHLHF. DNA for the CDR3: TGTTCCAGCAGCTTCTGGGGAGGGCACCTCCACTTT.

The J gene is TRBJ1-1, the V gene TRBV20-1; D unresolved. CDR3 length: 9 amino acids. Trimming removed 5 bases at V and 7 bases at J, with 5 bases between. Germline lookup yields CDR1 DFQATT and CDR2 SNEGSKA (reference sequence). CDR3 residues: CSARFEAFF. CDR3 DNA sequence: TGCAGTGCTCGTTTTGAAGCTTTCTTT.